Listed here is a single TCR beta chain. Antigen: not known. The data are from a study of cytomegalovirus exposure and HLA in healthy donors. Primers for the PCR totalled 60 Vbeta and 13 Jbeta. In the authors' methods: An analysis performed later counted 60 million to 90 million unique TCR beta chains (around 11 million of them shared). Profiling relied on immunoSEQ multiplex PCR, and the TCRdb table lists in-frame clones only, not all of them. The V and J calls and clone size are taken from that table; D and trimming were inferred from the DNA. The sample includes 99,000 or so clones, approximately 80% of them seen just once. Study-wide points: Accurate prediction of most subjects' HLA-A and HLA-B alleles from TCR beta sequences was reported.

Germline loops: CDR1 MNHEY, CDR2 SVGAGI. The CDR3 length is 16 residues. Trimming took 4 bases from V and 6 from J, leaving 19 bases between them. This TCR came from a woman between 40 and 50 years old in good health and CMV-seronegative. The sequenced material came from PBMCs. The rearrangement links TRBV6-5 to TRBJ1-5, with TRBD1 as a possible D gene (5 bases). The CDR3 DNA reads TGTGCCAGCAGTTTAACCCCTTCAGGGCCGGGTCAGCCCCAGCATTTT. Protein: CASSLTPSGPGQPQHF.